This T cell receptor beta chain emerged from a study of graft-versus-host responses after intestinal transplantation. Whole-study context: Transplant recipients had multivisceral, liver-intestinal, or isolated intestinal grafts.

Only a few counts were recorded for this clone. What it binds is not known. TCRdb's copy holds only in-frame clones and misses some; the assay was immunoSEQ multiplex PCR. The sample holds fewer than 70,000 clones, more than 90% seen once. Study-wide points: Circulating GvH clones peaking coincided with falling HvG clones soon after transplant. GvH clones were identified in recipient marrow, with some first appearing in ileum or blood. Some patients had graft-donor T cell macrochimerism. In their allografts, the ratios of graft-versus-host to host-versus-graft T cell clones were high.

The specimen comprised bone marrow, sampled nearly 750 days after intestinal transplantation. This receptor was taken from a human patient who received an intestinal transplant, so some T cells may come from the graft donor.

The CDR3 loop is CASSVQESGNTIYF. As DNA, the CDR3 is TGTGCCAGCAGTGTGCAGGAGTCGGGAAACACCATATATTTT. The chain employs TRBV6-5 and TRBJ1-3; D remains ambiguous. The length of the CDR3 is 14 residues. CDR1 is MNHEY, CDR2 SVGAGI, per germline. The V and J ends lost 5 bases and 4 bases respectively, with 12 bases between them.